Presented here are 21 T cell receptor beta chains from one specimen sequenced in a study of OX40 agonist ivuxolimab in advanced cancers. The repertoire was sequenced with immunoSEQ multiplex PCR; TCRdb's copy has only in-frame clones and lacks some. The sample has under 90,000 clones; over 85% are singletons. The starting material was CD4+ or CD8+ T cells sorted from blood, obtained in a trial of the OX40 agonist ivuxolimab. Every receptor here comes from an adult with an advanced solid tumor such as melanoma, head and neck, liver or kidney cancer.

The V call is TRBV9, the J call TRBJ2-7; the D gene is possibly TRBD1 (6 bases). The CDR3 sequence is 14 residues long. CDR1 is SGDLS, CDR2 YYNGEE, per germline. V lost 4 bases and J lost 1, with 12 bases in between. The DNA of the CDR3 is TGTGCCAGCAGCACGACAGGACCATCCTACGAGCAGTACTTC. It translates to CASSTTGPSYEQYF. Based on the CDR3 plus reference TRBV9 and TRBJ2-7, the full variable domain is DSGVTQTPKHLITATGQRVTLRCSPRSGDLSVYWYQQSLDQGLQFLIQYYNGEERAKGNILERFSAQQFPDLHSELNLSSLELGDSALYFCASSTTGPSYEQYFGPGTRLTVT.

This sequence joins TRBV29-1 and TRBJ2-3, with 11 nucleotides matching TRBD2. This CDR3 comprises 14 residues. Germline assignment: CDR1 SQVTM and CDR2 ANQGSEA. In nucleotides, the CDR3 is TGCAGTGGGTTAGCGGGAGGGCGCACAGATACGCAGTATTTT. Its protein is CSGLAGGRTDTQYF.

This sequence joins TRBV4-2 and TRBJ1-2; D uncertain. This CDR3 region has 12 residues. V was cut by 0 bases and J by 3 bases, with 2 bases left in between. CDR1 and CDR2 (germline): LGHNA, YNFKEQ. CDR3 DNA: TGTGCCAGCAGCCAAGATTACTATGGCTACACCTTC. This sequence encodes CASSQDYYGYTF.

V usage is TRBV2 and J usage is TRBJ2-7; 11 nucleotides agree with TRBD2. The CDR3 totals 14 residues. V lost 6 bases and J lost 4; bases outside the gene matches: 5. Germline loops: CDR1 SNHLY, CDR2 FYNNEI. Written as DNA, the CDR3 is TGTGCCAGCAGAGAGACTAGCGGGAATTACGAGCAGTACTTC. Amino acid sequence: CASRETSGNYEQYF.

The rearrangement uses TRBV4-2 and TRBJ1-3, with 7 bases identical to TRBD1. The CDR3 covers 17 residues. The germline V gene encodes CDR1 LGHNA and CDR2 YNFKEQ. The J segment lost 0 bases and the V segment lost 4 bases, leaving 9 bases of the junction unmatched. The CDR3 DNA reads TGTGCCAGCAGCCGGGAACCAGGGGGTAGCTCTGGAAACACCATATATTTT. This translates into CASSREPGGSSGNTIYF.

The chain joins TRBV19 to TRBJ1-2, with D maybe TRBD1 (5 bases). The length of the CDR3 is 12 residues. The V gene's germline CDR1 is LNHDA and CDR2 SQIVND (reference sequence). Trimming cost V 6 bases and J 5 bases, with 10 bases left between them. The CDR3 coding sequence is TGTGCCAGTAGCCTCTGGGGGTATGGCTACACCTTC. The encoded protein is CASSLWGYGYTF.

This clone has just one count. The rearrangement joins TRBV2 to TRBJ2-5; possible D gene TRBD2, 5 bases. Germline lookup yields CDR1 SNHLY and CDR2 FYNNEI. The CDR3 length is 14 residues. The ends were cut back, 8 bases at V and 1 base at J, with 14 bases in the middle. The CDR3: CASLERQIQETQYF. For the CDR3, the DNA is TGTGCCAGCCTAGAGCGGCAGATCCAAGAGACCCAGTACTTC.

Worth noting for this clone: One junction end does not reproduce the germline sequence, and a read error may be involved. V is TRBV6-5 and J is TRBJ2-7; D is undetermined. This CDR3 comprises 12 residues. Germline assignment: CDR1 MNHEY and CDR2 SVGAGI. This CDR3 reads CASSYGLSSRDF. In DNA form, the CDR3 reads TGTGCCAGCAGTTACGGTCTTTCCAGCCGGGACTTC.

The chain uses TRBV30 and TRBJ2-5; D gene uncertain. Germline V gives CDR1 GTSNPN, CDR2 SVGIG (reference sequence). V was cut by 0 bases and J by 5 bases, with 13 bases left in between. The CDR3 consists of 14 residues. CDR3 region: CAWSVGQMDETQYF. In DNA, the CDR3 is TGTGCCTGGAGTGTAGGGCAGATGGACGAGACCCAGTACTTC. The full variable domain, in which reference TRBV30 and TRBJ2-5 provide the parts outside the CDR3, is SQTIHQWPATLVQPVGSPLSLECTVEGTSNPNLYWYRQAAGRGLQLLFYSVGIGQISSEVPQNLSASRPQDRQFILSSKKLLLSDSGFYLCAWSVGQMDETQYFGPGTRLLVL.

This clone was observed a single time. The chain couples TRBV7-2 to TRBJ2-1; 13 bases agree with TRBD2. There are 15 residues in the CDR3. Unmatched junction bases numbered 5, after V lost 5 bases and J lost 7 bases. CDR1 SGHTA and CDR2 FQGNSA come from the germline V gene. The DNA for the CDR3 is TGTGCCAGCAGCCCACTAGCGGGAGGGTGGAATGAGCAGTTCTTC. Its protein product is CASSPLAGGWNEQFF. The full variable domain, its missing parts supplied by reference TRBV7-2 and TRBJ2-1, is GAGVSQSPSNKVTEKGKDVELRCDPISGHTALYWYRQSLGQGLEFLIYFQGNSAPDKSGLPSDRFSAERTGGSVSTLTIQRTQQEDSAVYLCASSPLAGGWNEQFFGPGTRLTVL.

The chain uses TRBV5-5 and TRBJ1-2, with D perhaps TRBD1 (6 bases). The CDR3 covers 15 residues. In germline, CDR1 is SGHKS, CDR2 YYEKEE (reference sequence). Trimming cost V 1 base and J 7 bases, with 17 bases left between them. CDR3 residues: CASSLRRDRPAGYTF. The CDR3 region has the DNA TGTGCCAGCAGCTTGAGGAGAGACAGGCCCGCTGGCTACACCTTC.

The rearrangement uses TRBV7-2 and TRBJ1-2; no firm D call. The V end was cut by 5 bases, the J end by 7 bases, with 14 bases between. Germline CDR1 and CDR2: SGHTA and FQGNSA. The CDR3 runs 13 residues. In nucleotides, the CDR3 is TGTGCCAGCAGCCTTGAGGAAAGGACTGGCTACACCTTC. It translates to CASSLEERTGYTF.

V and J are TRBV6-5 and TRBJ2-1; D is unclear. Germline CDR1 is MNHEY and CDR2 is SVGAGI. V shed 7 bases and J shed 10 bases, with 17 bases lying between them. This CDR3 region has 13 residues. This chain's CDR3 is CASTLRQDGEQFF. CDR3 nucleotide sequence: TGTGCCAGCACCCTAAGGCAGGATGGAGAGCAGTTCTTC.

J is TRBJ2-3 and V is TRBV5-6; 10 bases agree with TRBD2. The CDR3 has 16 amino acids. Per the germline V gene, CDR1 is SGHDT and CDR2 is YYEEEE. Losses at the gene ends were 6 bases for V and 3 bases for J; bases not matched to a gene: 10. For the CDR3, the DNA is TGTGCCAGCACCCTTCTGCTAGCGGGAGCGACAGATACGCAGTATTTT. As protein: CASTLLLAGATDTQYF.

The chain employs TRBV29-1 and TRBJ2-3; 9 nucleotides align to TRBD2. The CDR3 is 13 amino acids. The J segment lost 4 bases and the V segment lost 4 bases, leaving 3 bases of the junction unmatched. Germline V gives CDR1 SQVTM, CDR2 ANQGSEA. CDR3 protein: CSVGLAGADTQYF. CDR3 coding DNA: TGCAGCGTTGGTTTAGCGGGAGCAGATACGCAGTATTTT.

The chain combines TRBV29-1 with TRBJ1-1; 9 nucleotides line up with TRBD1. CDR3 length: 14 residues. CDR1 and CDR2 from the germline V gene are SQVTM and ANQGSEA. J was trimmed by 2 bases and V by 4 bases; bases with no gene match: 5. CDR3 protein: CSVVRDRANTEAFF. For the CDR3, the DNA is TGCAGCGTTGTTCGGGACAGGGCTAACACTGAAGCTTTCTTT.

In its sample, this clone was seen a few times. The chain is built from TRBV19 and TRBJ1-1; the D is unclear. V was clipped by 1 base and J by 1 base, with 10 bases between them. This CDR3 spans 15 amino acids. Germline V gene data show CDR1 as LNHDA and CDR2 as SQIVND (reference sequence). CDR3 in DNA: TGTGCCAGTAGTATAGGGCGAGATGGGAACACTGAAGCTTTCTTT. This sequence encodes CASSIGRDGNTEAFF.

A single count supports this clone. The rearrangement uses TRBV28 and TRBJ2-7, with 10 nucleotides matching TRBD2. CDR1 MDHEN and CDR2 SYDVKM come from the germline V gene. V gave up 8 bases and J gave up 7 bases; unmatched junction bases: 5. The CDR3 has 12 amino acids. The CDR3 protein is CASRLAGGEQYF. In DNA form, the CDR3 reads TGTGCCAGCCGACTAGCGGGCGGTGAGCAGTACTTC.

J is TRBJ2-3 and V is TRBV18; D may be TRBD1 (5 bases). Germline CDR1 KGHSH, CDR2 LQKENI. V lost 0 bases and J 4 bases, leaving 11 bases between the germline ends. There are 15 residues in the CDR3. CDR3 region: CASSPPYRGPDTQYF. The CDR3 nucleotides are TGTGCCAGCTCACCACCGTATAGGGGCCCAGATACGCAGTATTTT.

The J gene is TRBJ2-1, the V gene TRBV18, with D hard to call. CDR3 length: 12 amino acids. V was shortened by 4 bases and J by 4 bases, with 5 bases between the two germline ends. Germline assignment: CDR1 KGHSH and CDR2 LQKENI. The CDR3 loop is CASSHSYNEQFF. CDR3 in DNA: TGTGCCAGCTCACACTCTTACAATGAGCAGTTCTTC.

The chain carries TRBV5-1 and TRBJ2-7; D is uncertain. The CDR3 totals 14 residues. V lost 1 base and J lost 2, with 10 bases in between. Germline values: CDR1 SGHRS, CDR2 YFSETQ. This CDR3 reads CASSLLNRAYEQYF. The CDR3 DNA is TGCGCCAGCAGCTTGTTGAACCGTGCCTACGAGCAGTACTTC.